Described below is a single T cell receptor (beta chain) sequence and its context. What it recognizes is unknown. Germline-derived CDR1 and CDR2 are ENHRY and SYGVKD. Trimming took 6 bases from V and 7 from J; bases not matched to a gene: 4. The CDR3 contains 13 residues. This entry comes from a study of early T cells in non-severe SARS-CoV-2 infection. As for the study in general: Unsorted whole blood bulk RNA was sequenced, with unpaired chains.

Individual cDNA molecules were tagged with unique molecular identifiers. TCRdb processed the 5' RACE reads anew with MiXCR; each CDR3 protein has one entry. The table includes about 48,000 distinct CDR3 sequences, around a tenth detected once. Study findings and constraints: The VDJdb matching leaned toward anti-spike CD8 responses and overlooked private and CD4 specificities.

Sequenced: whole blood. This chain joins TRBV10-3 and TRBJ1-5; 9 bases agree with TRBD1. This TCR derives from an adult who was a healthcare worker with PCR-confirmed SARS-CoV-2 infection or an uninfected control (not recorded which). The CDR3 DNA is TGTGCCATCAGGGGACAGGGAGGCCAGCCCCAGCATTTT. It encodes CAIRGQGGQPQHF.